The source of this T cell receptor (beta chain) is a study of technical replicates of blood from a few donors. Data came from immunoSEQ multiplex PCR; TCRdb stores just in-frame clones and leaves some out. In the table there are about 50,000 clones, approximately 95% of which are singletons. Germline values: CDR1 SGHDT, CDR2 YYEEEE. The CDR3 consists of 16 residues. V lost 2 bases to trimming and J lost 3 bases; unmatched junction nucleotides: 10. This sequence originates from a human donor in good health. The gene calls are TRBV5-6 and TRBJ2-7, with TRBD2 matching 8 bases. What was sequenced was T cells isolated from PBMCs. This CDR3 reads CASSLMPSGFFYEQYF. The CDR3, as DNA: TGTGCCAGCAGCTTAATGCCTAGCGGGTTTTTCTACGAGCAGTACTTC.